These 25 T cell receptor beta chains came from one sample sequenced in a study of shared clonotypes between healthy human individuals. Profiled with immunoSEQ multiplex PCR; TCRdb holds only in-frame clones, not every one. The sample comprises fewer than 600,000 clones, roughly 79% of which are singletons, and around 11% rests with the top ten. The sample was PBMCs. All receptors come from a woman aged 40 to 55 in good health. Some clones in this sample may be carry-over from other donors' samples.

Only one count was recorded for this clone. The V and J genes are TRBV19 and TRBJ2-2, with 7 bases identical to TRBD1. Germline lookup yields CDR1 LNHDA and CDR2 SQIVND (reference sequence). With V trimmed by 2 bases and J by 0 bases, 3 bases remained unmatched. This CDR3 has 16 residues. The CDR3 loop is CASSIRQGANTGELFF. The CDR3 region has the DNA TGTGCCAGTAGTATAAGGCAGGGGGCGAACACCGGGGAGCTGTTTTTT.

The V gene is TRBV29-1, the J gene TRBJ2-4, with a tentative D call TRBD2 (5 bases). The CDR3 length is 13 residues. The germline CDR1 and CDR2 sequences are SQVTM and ANQGSEA. V gave up 2 bases and J gave up 3 bases, with 8 bases separating them. The CDR3 loop is CSVESGGKNIQYF. The CDR3 DNA sequence: TGCAGCGTTGAATCCGGAGGCAAAAACATTCAGTACTTC.

This clone is a singleton in its sample. The rearrangement uses TRBV18 and TRBJ1-1; 9 bases map to TRBD1. The germline CDR1 and CDR2 sequences are KGHSH and LQKENI. The CDR3 is 16 residues long. Trimming cost V 1 base and J 0 bases; bases outside gene matches: 3. CDR3: CASSPHGTGLNTEAFF. The CDR3 region has the DNA TGTGCCAGCTCACCACACGGGACAGGGTTGAACACTGAAGCTTTCTTT.

This clone has only one observation. V gene TRBV4-1 combines with J gene TRBJ2-7; 9 bases align to TRBD2. Per germline, CDR1 MGHRA and CDR2 YSYEKL. Unmatched junction bases numbered 12, after V lost 8 bases and J lost 7 bases. The CDR3 is made up of 14 amino acids. In nucleotides, the CDR3 is TGCGCCAGCGCCAAGGCGGGAGGGGGGCAGGAGCAGTACTTC. Translation gives CASAKAGGGQEQYF.

The chain joins TRBV25-1 to TRBJ1-2; 7 bases agree with TRBD1. The CDR3 consists of 17 residues. Germline CDR1 MGHDK, CDR2 SYGVNS. The junction had 11 bases not matched to a gene; V was cut back by 0 bases and J by 4 bases. CDR3 DNA: TGTGCCAGCAGTGAATATAGCCCCACAAGGGACAGCTATGGCTACACCTTC. As protein: CASSEYSPTRDSYGYTF.

The J gene is TRBJ2-3, the V gene TRBV20-1; weak D call: TRBD2 (6 bases). The CDR3 totals 11 residues. Germline-derived CDR1 and CDR2 are DFQATT and SNEGSKA (reference sequence). CDR3 sequence reads: CSGTSTDTQYF. The DNA of the CDR3 is TGCAGCGGGACTAGCACAGATACGCAGTATTTT.

Of note for this clone: At one of its ends the junction is not consistent with the germline gene, which may arise from a read error. V and J are TRBV27 and TRBJ1-5; D possibly corresponds to TRBD1 (6 bases). Per the germline V gene, CDR1 is MNHEY and CDR2 is SMNVEV (reference sequence). The CDR3 is 11 amino acids. The CDR3: CENRGNQPQHF. In DNA form, the CDR3 reads TGCGAAAACAGGGGCAATCAGCCCCAGCATTTT.

V usage is TRBV29-1 and J usage is TRBJ2-3; D is uncertain. The CDR3 covers 13 residues. V lost 4 bases to trimming and J lost 2 bases, with 10 bases between them. CDR1 and CDR2 from the germline V gene are SQVTM and ANQGSEA. The CDR3 region is CSVASRYTDTQYF. CDR3 bases: TGCAGCGTTGCCTCCCGTTACACAGATACGCAGTATTTT.

V and J are TRBV7-9 and TRBJ2-5; unclear D gene. The CDR3 contains 15 residues. From germline, CDR1 is SEHNR and CDR2 FQNEAQ (reference sequence). Trimming left V 2 bases short and J 7 bases short, with 17 bases between. The CDR3 is CASSLSADVLRTQYF. CDR3 in DNA: TGTGCCAGCAGCTTAAGCGCGGACGTGCTCCGGACCCAGTACTTC.

This clone was seen a few times. This sequence joins TRBV30 and TRBJ2-3, with 7 bases fitting TRBD1. V lost 4 bases to trimming and J lost 4 bases; unmatched junction nucleotides: 5. CDR1 is GTSNPN, CDR2 SVGIG, per germline (reference sequence). The CDR3 runs 13 residues. Here the CDR3 DNA reads TGTGCCTGGACCAGGGGGTTGGCAGATACGCAGTATTTT. It encodes CAWTRGLADTQYF.

This rearrangement joins TRBV7-9 to TRBJ1-4; TRBD1 agrees at 9 bases. V lost 4 bases and J lost 8; bases outside the gene matches: 14. This CDR3 has 17 residues. Germline V lookup: CDR1 SEHNR, CDR2 FQNEAQ (reference sequence). In DNA form, the CDR3 reads TGTGCCAGCAGCTCCCCGGGACAGGGCTTCCTTGGGGAAAAACTGTTTTTT. Protein: CASSSPGQGFLGEKLFF.

V and J are TRBV4-3 and TRBJ1-5; weak D call: TRBD1 (6 bases). CDR1 is LGHNA and CDR2 is YSLEER in the germline V gene. Trimming pared 0 bases from V and 7 bases from J, leaving 7 bases between. The CDR3 length is 13 residues. The CDR3 is CASSQDGGQPQHF. In nucleotides, the CDR3 is TGCGCCAGCAGCCAAGATGGGGGCCAGCCCCAGCATTTT.

J is TRBJ1-2 and V is TRBV11-3, with no clear D. Trimming shortened V by 3 bases and J by 4 bases, and 21 bases separated the two germline ends. Germline loops: CDR1 SGHNT, CDR2 YENEEA. The CDR3 sequence is 17 residues long. The CDR3, as DNA: TGTGCCAGCAGCTTGTCAGTCCCGAGGTCCCCACTCTATGGCTACACCTTC. Translated, it gives CASSLSVPRSPLYGYTF.

This clone came up once. The chain is built from TRBV4-2 and TRBJ1-2, with D perhaps matching TRBD1 (5 bases). The ends were cut back, 4 bases at V and 2 bases at J, with 11 bases in the middle. CDR3 length: 14 amino acids. CDR1 and CDR2 (germline): LGHNA, YNFKEQ. CDR3 coding DNA: TGTGCCAGCAGCCTTGCGGGGGGGAACTATGGCTACACCTTC. Protein: CASSLAGGNYGYTF.

Remarks on this clone: A far bigger clonotype differs at one base, so this is likely a read error. V gene TRBV30 combines with J gene TRBJ1-5; no clear D. Germline V CDR1 and CDR2: GTSNPN, SVGIG (reference sequence). V was shortened by 0 bases and J by 7 bases, with 10 bases between the two germline ends. This CDR3 has 13 residues. CDR3 loop: CAWSVLGYQPQHF. The CDR3 DNA is TGTGCCTGGAGTGTACTTGGGTACCAGCCCCAGCATTTT.

This clone turned up a few times. The chain recombines TRBV9 with TRBJ2-7; TRBD2 agrees at 7 bases. The CDR3 covers 15 residues. V lost 0 bases and J lost 7; bases outside the gene matches: 10. The germline V gene encodes CDR1 SGDLS and CDR2 YYNGEE. The CDR3 sequence: CASSVDVGGPQEQYF. In nucleotides, the CDR3 is TGTGCCAGCAGCGTAGACGTGGGAGGGCCTCAGGAGCAGTACTTC.

This clone was found a few times. The V gene is TRBV18, the J gene TRBJ2-3, with D possibly matching TRBD2 (6 bases). V lost 2 bases, J lost 2 bases, and 11 bases lay in between. The CDR3 sequence is 15 residues long. The germline V gene has CDR1 KGHSH and CDR2 LQKENI. CDR3 DNA sequence: TGTGCCAGCTCACCATTGGGCGGGACCACAGATACGCAGTATTTT. It yields the protein CASSPLGGTTDTQYF.

This chain uses TRBV6-6 with TRBJ1-5; D is unresolved. Looked up from germline, CDR1 is MNHNY and CDR2 is SVGAGI (reference sequence). This CDR3 contains 14 residues. V lost 2 bases, J lost 2 bases, and 7 bases lay in between. As DNA, the CDR3 is TGTGCCAGCAGTTACGTGGGAGGCAATCAGCCCCAGCATTTT. It codes for CASSYVGGNQPQHF.

This clone was counted a few times. The sample has other DNA sequences that encode this CDR3 too. The J gene is TRBJ2-1, the V gene TRBV7-9; D remains unclear. The germline V gene has CDR1 SEHNR and CDR2 FQNEAQ (reference sequence). Between the trimmed V and J ends, which lost 3 bases and 7 bases, there was a span of 4 bases. The CDR3 totals 11 residues. The chain's CDR3 is CASSLANEQFF. As DNA, the CDR3 is TGTGCCAGCAGCTTGGCGAATGAGCAGTTCTTC.

V and J are TRBV28 and TRBJ2-1, with TRBD2 matching 8 bases. Germline assignment: CDR1 MDHEN and CDR2 SYDVKM. The CDR3 contains 13 residues. The V gene end was trimmed by 2 bases and the J gene end by 8 bases; junction bases not matched to a gene: 2. CDR3 amino acids: CASSLSGSHEQFF. CDR3 DNA: TGTGCCAGCAGTTTAAGCGGGAGCCATGAGCAGTTCTTC.

The chain carries TRBV27 and TRBJ2-7, with a weak D call TRBD1 (6 bases). V lost 6 bases to trimming and J lost 0 bases, with 15 bases between them. This CDR3 has 15 amino acids. The germline V gene has CDR1 MNHEY and CDR2 SMNVEV (reference sequence). The CDR3 DNA reads as TGTGCCAGCAGGCGGAAAGGGGGAAGCTCCTACGAGCAGTACTTC. This gives the protein CASRRKGGSSYEQYF.

The chain recombines TRBV7-6 with TRBJ1-3, with a tentative D call TRBD1 (6 bases). The CDR3 sequence is 17 residues long. V was clipped by 1 base and J by 3 bases, with 16 bases between them. The germline gives CDR1 SGHVS, CDR2 FNYEAQ. Here the CDR3 DNA reads TGTGCCAGCAGCTTAGGCCGAGGGGGGAGTGGTGGAAACACCATATATTTT. It encodes CASSLGRGGSGGNTIYF.

The chain couples TRBV2 to TRBJ2-5; D call uncertain. CDR3 length equals 14 residues. Trimming removed 2 bases at V and 6 bases at J, with 13 bases between. The germline CDR1 and CDR2 sequences are SNHLY and FYNNEI. CDR3: CASSESFPDQTQYF. CDR3 in DNA: TGTGCCAGCAGTGAAAGCTTCCCGGACCAGACCCAGTACTTC.

The rearrangement uses TRBV10-3 and TRBJ2-2, with 7 nucleotides matching TRBD1. The CDR3 totals 17 residues. J lost 4 bases, V lost 3 bases, and 11 bases had no gene match. Looked up from germline, CDR1 is ENHRY and CDR2 is SYGVKD. CDR3 residues: CAISDWSGQVSTGELFF. The CDR3 bases are TGTGCCATCAGTGATTGGAGCGGACAGGTCTCCACCGGGGAGCTGTTTTTT.

This clone was seen a handful of times. V is TRBV2 and J is TRBJ2-7; the D gene is possibly TRBD1 (6 bases). The CDR3 loop spans 16 amino acids. The germline gives CDR1 SNHLY, CDR2 FYNNEI. Trimming pared 2 bases from V and 6 bases from J, leaving 20 bases between. CDR3 sequence: CASSEKGWGQTGEQYF. For the CDR3, the DNA is TGTGCCAGCAGTGAAAAGGGTTGGGGACAAACGGGCGAGCAGTACTTC.